The 29 T cell receptor beta chains below come from one sample, sequenced in a study of Ad26.COV2.S vaccination and SARS-CoV-2 variants. Treatment specified: 19 received Ad26.COV2.S at low or high dose, single or two shots; about 5 received placebo; per-sample allocation not given. The samples were gathered on day 63 after the first injection of vaccine or placebo. This table comes from immunoSEQ multiplex PCR, and its TCRdb copy is limited to in-frame clones, with some not included. Here the sample spans roughly 450,000 clones, around nine tenths being singletons. This specimen was peripheral blood, taken in a trial of Ad26.COV2.S vaccine versus placebo. The receptors were gathered from a person between 18 and 65 years old who received the Ad26.COV2.S COVID-19 vaccine or a placebo.

V is TRBV29-1 and J is TRBJ1-2; no firm D call. V was shortened by 7 bases and J by 5 bases, with 14 bases between the two germline ends. This CDR3 is 12 amino acids long. Germline V gene lookup returns CDR1 SQVTM and CDR2 ANQGSEA. The CDR3 DNA reads as TGCAGCGCGCTGAACTTAGGTTATGGCTACACCTTC. It is translated as CSALNLGYGYTF. Full variable domain (remainder filled in from reference TRBV29-1 and TRBJ1-2): SAVISQKPSRDICQRGTSLTIQCQVDSQVTMMFWYRQQPGQSLTLIATANQGSEATYESGFVIDKFPISRPNLTFSTLTVSNMSPEDSSIYLCSALNLGYGYTFGSGTRLTVV.

V gene TRBV4-3 combines with J gene TRBJ1-1; unclear D gene. Per the germline V gene, CDR1 is LGHNA and CDR2 is YSLEER. Trimming removed 1 base from V and 5 bases from J, with 8 bases in between. This CDR3 spans 13 amino acids. Written as DNA, the CDR3 is TGCGCCAGCAGCCAAGCACGGAGGACTGAAGCTTTCTTT. It translates to CASSQARRTEAFF.

The rearrangement uses TRBV7-2 and TRBJ1-1; D unresolved. Trimming took 8 bases from V and 0 from J, leaving 13 bases between them. The germline gives CDR1 SGHTA, CDR2 FQGNSA. The CDR3 consists of 14 residues. In nucleotides, the CDR3 is TGTGCCAGCCGCTCCGGGAGACTGAACACTGAAGCTTTCTTT. Amino acids: CASRSGRLNTEAFF.

This chain links TRBV4-3 with TRBJ1-1; 7 nucleotides match TRBD1. CDR3 size: 17 residues. V shed 4 bases and J 3 bases; nucleotides not matched to a gene: 14. Germline V gene data show CDR1 as LGHNA and CDR2 as YSLEER. The CDR3 reads CASSRSTRGAWDTEAFF. CDR3 in DNA: TGCGCCAGCAGCCGCTCTACCAGGGGGGCCTGGGACACTGAAGCTTTCTTT.

Here the CDR3 DNA reads TGTGCCAGCAGTTTCCTCGGGGGCGGCACTGGGGCCAACGTCCTGACTTTC. It is translated as CASSFLGGGTGANVLTF. The chain is built from TRBV27 and TRBJ2-6; D is tentatively TRBD1 or TRBD2 (6 bases each). The V gene's germline CDR1 is MNHEY and CDR2 SMNVEV (reference sequence). This CDR3 region has 17 residues. V lost 3 bases, J lost 2 bases, and 14 bases lay in between. The variable domain in full, with the rest retrieved from reference TRBV27 and TRBJ2-6, is EAQVTQNPRYLITVTGKKLTVTCSQNMNHEYMSWYRQDPGLGLRQIYYSMNVEVTDKGDVPEGYKVSRKEKRNFPLILESPSPNQTSLYFCASSFLGGGTGANVLTFGAGSRLTVL.

The V and J genes are TRBV7-9 and TRBJ2-1; D is ambiguous. V lost 6 bases and J 2 bases, leaving 8 bases between the germline ends. Germline-derived CDR1 and CDR2 are SEHNR and FQNEAQ (reference sequence). The CDR3 is 13 residues long. In DNA form, the CDR3 reads TGTGCCAGCAGTTCCCTTCCCTACAATGAGCAGTTCTTC. Translated: CASSSLPYNEQFF.

The chain joins TRBV7-3 to TRBJ2-7; 7 nucleotides line up with TRBD2. The CDR3 is 13 residues long. Looked up from germline, CDR1 is SGHTA and CDR2 is FQGTGA. V gave up 3 bases and J gave up 5 bases; unmatched junction bases: 4. CDR3 in DNA: TGTGCCAGCAGCTTGGGGGGGTCGGACGAGCAGTACTTC. The encoded protein is CASSLGGSDEQYF.

This clone appeared once. The chain uses TRBV30 and TRBJ2-1, with 8 positions matching TRBD2. The CDR3 is made up of 14 amino acids. Germline values: CDR1 GTSNPN, CDR2 SVGIG (reference sequence). V shed 2 bases, J shed 9 bases, and the junction held 9 bases outside the gene matches. The CDR3, as DNA: TGTGCCTGGAGTACCACGGGAGGGCCTGGTGAGCAGTTCTTC. Protein: CAWSTTGGPGEQFF.

This chain links TRBV28 with TRBJ2-4; 12 nucleotides match TRBD1. The CDR3 covers 17 residues. Germline V lookup: CDR1 MDHEN, CDR2 SYDVKM. J was trimmed by 5 bases and V by 5 bases; bases with no gene match: 10. The CDR3 protein is CASSGTGGVDVQNIQYF. The CDR3 region has the DNA TGTGCCAGCAGTGGGACAGGGGGCGTTGATGTCCAAAACATTCAGTACTTC.

This clone was seen a single time. The chain recombines TRBV27 with TRBJ1-1; 7 nucleotides agree with TRBD1. The CDR3 is 16 residues long. The V gene end was trimmed by 5 bases and the J gene end by 0 bases; junction bases not matched to a gene: 9. Germline-derived CDR1 and CDR2 are MNHEY and SMNVEV (reference sequence). CDR3 nucleotide sequence: TGTGCCAGCAGTGAAACAGGGGACTACATGAACACTGAAGCTTTCTTT. Protein product: CASSETGDYMNTEAFF.

J is TRBJ1-1 and V is TRBV5-1; D is uncertain. The CDR3 covers 13 residues. Germline assignment: CDR1 SGHRS and CDR2 YFSETQ. The V end was cut by 4 bases, the J end by 0 bases, with 7 bases between. CDR3 amino acids: CASSEGMNTEAFF. In DNA, the CDR3 is TGCGCCAGCAGCGAAGGAATGAACACTGAAGCTTTCTTT.

The chain employs TRBV7-2 and TRBJ2-2; D may be TRBD1 (6 bases). V was trimmed by 5 bases and J by 1 base, leaving 8 bases between them. CDR1 and CDR2 from the germline V gene are SGHTA and FQGNSA. The length of the CDR3 is 14 residues. CDR3 sequence reads: CASSRGQNTGELFF. The CDR3 nucleotides read TGTGCCAGCAGCCGGGGACAGAACACCGGGGAGCTGTTTTTT.

The sample holds one count of this clone. Here the CDR3 reads CASSLVGGSGNTIYF. The CDR3 nucleotides read TGCGCCAGCAGCTTGGTGGGGGGCTCTGGAAACACCATATATTTT. V usage is TRBV5-1 and J usage is TRBJ1-3, with D perhaps TRBD1 (5 bases). V dropped 0 bases and J dropped 0 bases, with 7 bases sitting between them. Germline V lookup: CDR1 SGHRS, CDR2 YFSETQ. This CDR3 spans 15 amino acids.

The J gene is TRBJ1-2, the V gene TRBV7-2; 11 bases align to TRBD1. The ends lost 5 bases at V and 7 bases at J; junction bases unmatched: 9. Germline CDR1 is SGHTA and CDR2 is FQGNSA. This CDR3 has 15 amino acids. Written as DNA, the CDR3 is TGTGCCAGCAGCCTTAACCGGGACAGGGGGTTTGGCTACACCTTC. This translates into CASSLNRDRGFGYTF. The full variable domain, rest sourced from reference TRBV7-2 and TRBJ1-2, is GAGVSQSPSNKVTEKGKDVELRCDPISGHTALYWYRQSLGQGLEFLIYFQGNSAPDKSGLPSDRFSAERTGGSVSTLTIQRTQQEDSAVYLCASSLNRDRGFGYTFGSGTRLTVV.

The rearrangement links TRBV5-1 to TRBJ2-7, with TRBD1 matching over 9 bases. Germline CDR1 is SGHRS and CDR2 is YFSETQ. This CDR3 has 14 amino acids. V trimming: 0 bases; J trimming: 4 bases; junction bases outside the gene matches: 2. The CDR3 region has the DNA TGCGCCAGCAGCTTGGGGGACAGGGTGTACGAGCAGTACTTC. Residues: CASSLGDRVYEQYF.

The rearrangement links TRBV6-5 to TRBJ1-5; maybe TRBD1 (5 bases). The V gene's germline CDR1 is MNHEY and CDR2 SVGAGI. This CDR3 has 14 amino acids. The ends were cut back, 7 bases at V and 6 bases at J, with 16 bases in the middle. Here the CDR3 DNA reads TGTGCCAGCACTCAGGGTAAAGGAGGTCAGCCCCAGCATTTT. It translates to CASTQGKGGQPQHF.

The rearrangement links TRBV6-6 to TRBJ2-7; the D is unclear. The germline CDR1 and CDR2 sequences are MNHNY and SVGAGI (reference sequence). CDR3 length: 14 residues. V was trimmed by 0 bases and J by 7 bases, leaving 13 bases between them. In DNA, the CDR3 is TGTGCCAGCAGTTACTCGATTGGGTATAAAGAGCAGTACTTC. Translation gives CASSYSIGYKEQYF.

Note on this clone: The likely explanation is a read error, given a far larger clone one base away. This rearrangement joins TRBV7-8 to TRBJ2-1; 7 bases fit TRBD2. CDR1 is SGHVS, CDR2 FQNEAQ, per germline. The CDR3 extends over 15 amino acids. Trimming cost V 3 bases and J 0 bases; bases outside gene matches: 2. The CDR3 DNA reads as TGTGCCAGCAGCTTGCGCGGGAGCTCCTACAATGAGCAGTTCTTC. This sequence encodes CASSLRGSSYNEQFF. Based on the CDR3 plus reference TRBV7-8 and TRBJ2-1, the full variable domain is GAGVSQSPRYKVAKRGQDVALRCDPISGHVSLFWYQQALGQGPEFLTYFQNEAQLDKSGLPSDRFFAERPEGSVSTLKIQRTQQEDSAVYLCASSLRGSSYNEQFFGPGTRLTVL.

This clone was seen only a few times. The rearrangement links TRBV24-1 to TRBJ2-3; D may be TRBD2 (6 bases). CDR3 size: 17 residues. The ends were cut back, 3 bases at V and 2 bases at J, with 17 bases in the middle. The germline V gene encodes CDR1 KGHDR and CDR2 SFDVKD. The DNA for the CDR3 is TGTGCCACCAGTGATAGACAGCCCGCGGGGATCACAGATACGCAGTATTTT. Protein: CATSDRQPAGITDTQYF.

CDR3 in amino acids: CASSRTPGAEYNEQFF. The CDR3 nucleotides are TGTGCCAGCAGCCGGACTCCCGGGGCGGAGTACAATGAGCAGTTCTTC. The chain combines TRBV9 with TRBJ2-1; the D call may be TRBD1 or TRBD2 (5 bases each). CDR1 SGDLS and CDR2 YYNGEE come from the germline V gene. This CDR3 has 16 amino acids. Deletions cut 4 bases from V and 4 bases from J, with 18 bases between. Looking up the rest from reference TRBV9 and TRBJ2-1 gives the full variable domain: DSGVTQTPKHLITATGQRVTLRCSPRSGDLSVYWYQQSLDQGLQFLIQYYNGEERAKGNILERFSAQQFPDLHSELNLSSLELGDSALYFCASSRTPGAEYNEQFFGPGTRLTVL.

CDR3 in DNA: TGTGCCAGCAGCTTATCAGCGTCCGGGGAGCTGTTTTTT. Translation gives CASSLSASGELFF. This sequence joins TRBV5-4 and TRBJ2-2; D gene unclear. The CDR3 consists of 13 residues. Trimming removed 2 bases at V and 6 bases at J, with 8 bases between. Germline CDR1 is SGHNT and CDR2 is YYREEE (reference sequence).

This rearrangement joins TRBV2 to TRBJ2-7; the match to TRBD2 covers 8 bases. This CDR3 comprises 15 residues. Germline CDR1 SNHLY, CDR2 FYNNEI. With 6 bases clipped from V and 1 base from J, the junction kept 8 bases outside the gene matches. CDR3 DNA sequence: TGTGCCAGCAGAGGAAGCGGGAGTCCTTCCTACGAGCAGTACTTC. Translation gives CASRGSGSPSYEQYF.

In this sample, this clone turned up a few times. The rearrangement links TRBV9 to TRBJ2-7; D gene unclear. This CDR3 contains 14 residues. V lost 0 bases to trimming and J lost 1 base, with 8 bases between them. Germline V gene lookup returns CDR1 SGDLS and CDR2 YYNGEE. The CDR3, as DNA: TGTGCCAGCAGCGTAGTGAGCGAATCCTACGAGCAGTACTTC. Its protein product is CASSVVSESYEQYF.

This chain joins TRBV11-3 and TRBJ2-1, with TRBD2 as a possible D gene (5 bases). V lost 4 bases to trimming and J lost 9 bases, with 13 bases between them. Germline V lookup: CDR1 SGHNT, CDR2 YENEEA. The CDR3 length is 13 residues. CDR3 bases: TGTGCCAGCAGCTCTAGCCCTGGCGTTGAGCAGTTCTTC. This sequence encodes CASSSSPGVEQFF.

This rearrangement joins TRBV5-1 to TRBJ2-7; either TRBD1 or TRBD2 may supply D (6 bases each). Germline V gene data show CDR1 as SGHRS and CDR2 as YFSETQ. Trimming cost V 4 bases and J 5 bases, with 19 bases left between them. The CDR3 loop spans 15 amino acids. In nucleotides, the CDR3 is TGCGCCAGCAGCCTGCGTTGGGGGGCGCAAGACGAGCAGTACTTC. Protein product: CASSLRWGAQDEQYF.

V and J are TRBV10-1 and TRBJ2-5; 9 positions agree with TRBD1. The ends lost 6 bases at V and 0 bases at J; junction bases unmatched: 5. CDR3 length: 15 amino acids. The V gene's germline CDR1 is WNHNN and CDR2 SYGVQD (reference sequence). CDR3 region: CASSNGDRDQETQYF. The CDR3 nucleotides are TGCGCCAGCAGCAACGGGGACAGGGACCAAGAGACCCAGTACTTC.

This clone was recorded once. Other nucleotide sequences in the sample specify the same CDR3. J is TRBJ2-7 and V is TRBV6-5; D remains unclear. The CDR3 runs 12 residues. V was trimmed by 8 bases and J by 2 bases, leaving 10 bases between them. CDR1 is MNHEY and CDR2 is SVGAGI in the germline V gene. CDR3 DNA sequence: TGTGCCAGCCGGGCAGGACCCTACGAGCAGTACTTC. Translating it yields CASRAGPYEQYF.

J is TRBJ2-3 and V is TRBV14; 7 bases agree with TRBD2. V gave up 0 bases and J gave up 4 bases; unmatched junction bases: 19. Germline V gene data show CDR1 as SGHDN and CDR2 as FVKESK. The CDR3 is 20 residues long. In DNA, the CDR3 is TGTGCCAGCAGCCAAGATGGAGCCGGGGAGGGTCGTCGGGGATCAGATACGCAGTATTTT. It yields the protein CASSQDGAGEGRRGSDTQYF.

The V call is TRBV7-9, the J call TRBJ1-5; no clear D gene. The length of the CDR3 is 14 residues. Per the germline V gene, CDR1 is SEHNR and CDR2 is FQNEAQ (reference sequence). V lost 10 bases and J lost 3, with 16 bases in between. DNA of the CDR3: TGTGCCAACTCCAGGTGGGTCGACAATCAGCCCCAGCATTTT. Protein product: CANSRWVDNQPQHF. The whole variable domain, remainder taken from reference TRBV7-9 and TRBJ1-5, is DTGVSQNPRHKITKRGQNVTFRCDPISEHNRLYWYRQTLGQGPEFLTYFQNEAQLEKSRLLSDRFSAERPKGSFSTLEIQRTEQGDSAMYLCANSRWVDNQPQHFGDGTRLSIL.